Listed here are 15 T cell receptor beta chains from one sample, sequenced in a study of blood T cell repertoires in COVID-19. Produced via immunoSEQ multiplex PCR; TCRdb's table is partial and in-frame only. The sample lists approximately 280,000 clones; roughly 85% were seen once. The sample taken for sequencing was PBMCs or T cells enriched from blood (not recorded which). The source is a man aged 35-49 years who had been exposed to COVID-19.

This clone was observed at least ten times. CDR3 loop: CASTPREAALYGYTF. The CDR3 bases are TGCGCCAGCACCCCCAGGGAAGCAGCCCTCTATGGCTACACCTTC. The chain uses TRBV10-2 and TRBJ1-2; D perhaps matches TRBD1 (5 bases). V was trimmed by 7 bases and J by 4 bases, leaving 19 bases between them. The germline CDR1 and CDR2 sequences are WSHSY and SAAADI. The CDR3 sequence is 15 residues long.

There are a few counts of this clone. This chain links TRBV12-3 or TRBV12-4 with TRBJ1-5; no definite D call. Trimming stripped 9 bases from V and 6 bases from J, with 12 bases between. This CDR3 comprises 12 residues. The CDR3 DNA sequence: TGTGCCAGTTCGGAGGGTAGTCAGCCCCAGCATTTT. This sequence encodes CASSEGSQPQHF.

The rearrangement uses TRBV6-5 and TRBJ2-1, with 7 bases aligning to TRBD2. This CDR3 is built from 13 residues. Germline CDR1 is MNHEY and CDR2 is SVGAGI. V dropped 6 bases and J dropped 12; count of bases not matched to a gene: 11. The CDR3 bases are TGTGCCAGCAGGGAGTCGGGACTATACCTGCAGTTCTTC. This translates into CASRESGLYLQFF.

This chain uses TRBV5-1 with TRBJ2-7, with 8 bases aligning to TRBD2. This CDR3 comprises 19 residues. Germline V gives CDR1 SGHRS, CDR2 YFSETQ. Trimming took 1 base from V and 5 from J; bases not matched to a gene: 20. The CDR3 here is CASSLTGGYYQSTLNEQYF. CDR3 nucleotides: TGCGCCAGCAGCTTGACGGGGGGGTACTACCAGTCAACCTTAAACGAGCAGTACTTC.

The V and J genes are TRBV15 and TRBJ1-5, with D possibly TRBD1 on 5 matching bases. Germline CDR1 reads LNHNV; CDR2 reads YYDKDF (reference sequence). The ends were cut back, 0 bases at V and 4 bases at J, with 13 bases in the middle. CDR3 length equals 16 residues. The CDR3 region has the DNA TGTGCCACCAGCAGAGATAGATTTCCAGGGAATCAGCCCCAGCATTTT. Its protein is CATSRDRFPGNQPQHF. Complete variable domain (other parts from reference TRBV15 and TRBJ1-5): DAMVIQNPRYQVTQFGKPVTLSCSQTLNHNVMYWYQQKSSQAPKLLFHYYDKDFNNEADTPDNFQSRRPNTSFCFLDIRSPGLGDTAMYLCATSRDRFPGNQPQHFGDGTRLSIL.

V is TRBV24-1 and J is TRBJ2-1; 12 bases align to TRBD2. Germline V gene sequence: CDR1 KGHDR, CDR2 SFDVKD. This CDR3 contains 16 residues. V lost 3 bases and J lost 7; bases outside the gene matches: 6. The chain's CDR3 is CATSDATSGRRNEQFF. CDR3 nucleotide sequence: TGTGCCACCAGTGATGCTACTAGCGGGAGGCGAAATGAGCAGTTCTTC.

This chain connects TRBV10-3 to TRBJ1-2; the D gene is possibly TRBD1 (5 bases). The germline V gene encodes CDR1 ENHRY and CDR2 SYGVKD. Deletions cut 0 bases from V and 4 bases from J, with 9 bases between. This CDR3 is 14 amino acids long. CDR3 region: CAISESRGIYGYTF. In nucleotides, the CDR3 is TGTGCCATCAGTGAGTCGCGGGGGATCTATGGCTACACCTTC.

This clone has more than one count but fewer than ten. The rearrangement uses TRBV5-6 and TRBJ2-3, with 12 bases that match TRBD2. From germline, CDR1 is SGHDT and CDR2 YYEEEE. The V segment lost 6 bases and the J segment 2 bases; nucleotides outside the gene matches: 13. The CDR3 is 18 residues long. CDR3 sequence: CASTGLKGLAGYTDTQYF. The CDR3 DNA reads TGTGCCAGCACCGGGCTTAAAGGACTAGCGGGATACACAGATACGCAGTATTTT.

The V and J genes are TRBV24-1 and TRBJ2-1, with D maybe TRBD1 (7 bases). CDR3 length: 15 amino acids. CDR1 is KGHDR and CDR2 is SFDVKD in the germline V gene. V was shortened by 4 bases and J by 9 bases, with 18 bases between the two germline ends. In DNA, the CDR3 is TGTGCCACCAGTGACCATGACAGGGTTAGCGGTGAGCAGTTCTTC. Translated: CATSDHDRVSGEQFF.

The chain joins TRBV2 to TRBJ1-5; D may be TRBD1 (5 bases). The CDR3 covers 13 residues. Germline V gene sequence: CDR1 SNHLY, CDR2 FYNNEI. The V end was cut by 8 bases, the J end by 3 bases, with 11 bases between. The CDR3 is CASLSDTNQPQHF. The CDR3 DNA reads TGTGCCAGCCTATCGGACACCAATCAGCCCCAGCATTTT. Full variable domain (remainder filled in from reference TRBV2 and TRBJ1-5): EPEVTQTPSHQVTQMGQEVILRCVPISNHLYFYWYRQILGQKVEFLVSFYNNEISEKSEIFDDQFSVERPDGSNFTLKIRSTKLEDSAMYFCASLSDTNQPQHFGDGTRLSIL.

The rearrangement links TRBV4-2 to TRBJ2-3; maybe TRBD2 (6 bases). The V end was cut by 0 bases, the J end by 8 bases, with 15 bases between. The germline V gene has CDR1 LGHNA and CDR2 YNFKEQ. This CDR3 has 15 amino acids. CDR3 in amino acids: CASSQERSVGGTQYF. The CDR3 DNA reads as TGTGCCAGCAGCCAAGAGCGTAGCGTCGGGGGTACGCAGTATTTT.

V and J are TRBV5-1 and TRBJ2-1, with 8 bases identical to TRBD2. The V gene's germline CDR1 is SGHRS and CDR2 YFSETQ. This CDR3 contains 16 residues. Losses at the gene ends were 4 bases for V and 8 bases for J; bases not matched to a gene: 14. The CDR3 DNA reads as TGCGCCAGCAGCCCGTCTCAAGCGGGAGCGGGCTATGAGCAGTTCTTC. This gives the protein CASSPSQAGAGYEQFF. Full variable domain (outside the CDR3, taken from reference TRBV5-1 and TRBJ2-1): KAGVTQTPRYLIKTRGQQVTLSCSPISGHRSVSWYQQTPGQGLQFLFEYFSETQRNKGNFPGRFSGRQFSNSRSEMNVSTLELGDSALYLCASSPSQAGAGYEQFFGPGTRLTVL.

The genes are TRBV7-5 and TRBJ1-1. TRBV7-5 is a pseudogene. This CDR3 spans 10 amino acids. CDR3 in amino acids: CARSLRGAFF. In DNA form, the CDR3 reads TGTGCCAGAAGCTTACGGGGAGCTTTCTTT.

The chain has TRBV7-8 and TRBJ2-1; D unresolved. The V end lost 8 bases, the J end lost 6 bases, and 8 bases lay between the germline ends. CDR1 and CDR2 from the germline V gene are SGHVS and FQNEAQ. The CDR3 runs 11 residues. The CDR3 bases are TGTGCCAGCTGCGTTAGCAATGAGCAGTTCTTC. It is translated as CASCVSNEQFF.

J is TRBJ2-3 and V is TRBV9, with D unresolved. The CDR3 sequence is 13 residues long. The V end was cut by 0 bases, the J end by 6 bases, with 8 bases between. CDR1 and CDR2 from the germline V gene are SGDLS and YYNGEE. The CDR3 sequence: CASSVEPQDTQYF. Here the CDR3 DNA reads TGTGCCAGCAGCGTAGAACCTCAGGATACGCAGTATTTT.